This TCR beta chain was identified during a study of early T cells in non-severe SARS-CoV-2 infection. This clonotype was recorded a few times. MiXCR was run by TCRdb on the 5' RACE reads, yielding one entry per CDR3 protein. The sample comprises under 70,000 distinct CDR3 sequences, over 4.5% of which are singletons, and around 5% rests with the top ten. CDR1 and CDR2 (germline): LGHDT, YNNKEL (reference sequence). The length of the CDR3 is 15 residues. V gave up 4 bases and J gave up 8 bases; unmatched junction bases: 10. The receptor's source is an adult who was a healthcare worker with PCR-confirmed SARS-CoV-2 infection or an uninfected control (not recorded which). The chain employs TRBV3-1 and TRBJ1-4; 7 bases map to TRBD1. The material sequenced was whole blood. CDR3 sequence: CASSPQTGTGEKLFF. In DNA, the CDR3 is TGTGCCAGCAGCCCCCAGACAGGGACGGGAGAAAAACTGTTTTTT.